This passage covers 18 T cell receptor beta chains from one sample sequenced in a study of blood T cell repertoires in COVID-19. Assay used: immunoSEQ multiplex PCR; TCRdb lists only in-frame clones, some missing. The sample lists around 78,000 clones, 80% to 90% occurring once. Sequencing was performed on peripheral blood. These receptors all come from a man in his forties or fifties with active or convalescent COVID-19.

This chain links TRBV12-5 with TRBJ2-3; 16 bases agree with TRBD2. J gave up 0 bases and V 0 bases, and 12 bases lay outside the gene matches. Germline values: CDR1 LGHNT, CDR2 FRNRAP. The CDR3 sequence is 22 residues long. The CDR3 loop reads CASGLVLIPGLAGGHSTDTQYF. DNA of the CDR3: TGTGCTAGTGGTTTGGTCCTAATACCGGGACTAGCGGGGGGGCACAGCACAGATACGCAGTATTTT. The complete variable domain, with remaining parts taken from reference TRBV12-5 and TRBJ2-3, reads DARVTQTPRHKVTEMGQEVTMRCQPILGHNTVFWYRQTMMQGLELLAYFRNRAPLDDSGMPKDRFSAEMPDATLATLKIQPSEPRDSAVYFCASGLVLIPGLAGGHSTDTQYFGPGTRLTVL.

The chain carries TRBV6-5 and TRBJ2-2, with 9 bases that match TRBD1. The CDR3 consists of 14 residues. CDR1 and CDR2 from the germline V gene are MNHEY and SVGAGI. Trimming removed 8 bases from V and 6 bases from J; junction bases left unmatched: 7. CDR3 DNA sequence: TGTGCCAGCTCGGGACAGGGTCAGTCCGGGGAGCTGTTTTTT. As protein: CASSGQGQSGELFF.

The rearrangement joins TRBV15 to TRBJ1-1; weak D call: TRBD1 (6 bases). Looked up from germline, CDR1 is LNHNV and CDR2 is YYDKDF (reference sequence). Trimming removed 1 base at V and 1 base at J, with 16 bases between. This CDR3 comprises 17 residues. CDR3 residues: CATSRGGLQGQNTEAFF. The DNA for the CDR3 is TGTGCCACCAGCAGAGGGGGGCTTCAGGGACAGAACACTGAAGCTTTCTTT.

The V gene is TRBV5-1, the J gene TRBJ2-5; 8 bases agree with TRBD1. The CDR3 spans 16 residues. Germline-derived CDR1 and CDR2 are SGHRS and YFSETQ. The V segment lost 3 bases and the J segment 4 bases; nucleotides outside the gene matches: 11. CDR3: CASSWAPGQAPETQYF. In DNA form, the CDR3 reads TGCGCCAGCAGCTGGGCCCCGGGACAGGCCCCAGAGACCCAGTACTTC.

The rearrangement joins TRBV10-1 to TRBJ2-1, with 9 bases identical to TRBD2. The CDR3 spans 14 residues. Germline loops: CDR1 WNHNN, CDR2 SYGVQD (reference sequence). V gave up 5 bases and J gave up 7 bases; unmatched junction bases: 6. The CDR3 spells CASSPGTSMNEQFF. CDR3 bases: TGCGCCAGCAGTCCCGGGACTAGCATGAATGAGCAGTTCTTC.

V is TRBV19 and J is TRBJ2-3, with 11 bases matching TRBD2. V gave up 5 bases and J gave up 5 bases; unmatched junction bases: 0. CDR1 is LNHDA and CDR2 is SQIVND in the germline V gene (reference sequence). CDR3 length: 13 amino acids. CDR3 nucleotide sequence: TGTGCCAGTAGTCTAGCGGGAGGAGATACGCAGTATTTT. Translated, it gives CASSLAGGDTQYF.

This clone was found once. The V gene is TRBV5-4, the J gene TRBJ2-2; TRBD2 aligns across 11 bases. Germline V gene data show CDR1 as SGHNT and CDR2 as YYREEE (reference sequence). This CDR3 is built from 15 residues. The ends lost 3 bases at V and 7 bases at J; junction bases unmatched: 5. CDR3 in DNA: TGTGCCAGCAGCTCAAGACTAGCGGGACACGGGGAGCTGTTTTTT. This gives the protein CASSSRLAGHGELFF. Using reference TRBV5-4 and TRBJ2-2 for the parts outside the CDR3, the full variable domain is ETGVTQSPTHLIKTRGQQVTLRCSSQSGHNTVSWYQQALGQGPQFIFQYYREEENGRGNFPPRFSGLQFPNYSSELNVNALELDDSALYLCASSSRLAGHGELFFGEGSRLTVL.

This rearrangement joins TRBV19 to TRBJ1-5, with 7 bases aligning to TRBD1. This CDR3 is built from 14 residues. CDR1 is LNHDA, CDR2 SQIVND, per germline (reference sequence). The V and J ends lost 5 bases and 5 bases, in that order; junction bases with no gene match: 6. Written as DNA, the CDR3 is TGTGCCAGTAGTCTTGGGACAGATCATCAGCCCCAGCATTTT. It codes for CASSLGTDHQPQHF.

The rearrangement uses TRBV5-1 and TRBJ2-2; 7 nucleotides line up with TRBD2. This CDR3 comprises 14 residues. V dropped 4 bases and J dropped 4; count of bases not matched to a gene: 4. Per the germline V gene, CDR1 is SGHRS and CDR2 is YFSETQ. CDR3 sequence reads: CASSTGTITGELFF. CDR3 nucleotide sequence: TGCGCCAGCAGCACCGGGACTATCACCGGGGAGCTGTTTTTT.

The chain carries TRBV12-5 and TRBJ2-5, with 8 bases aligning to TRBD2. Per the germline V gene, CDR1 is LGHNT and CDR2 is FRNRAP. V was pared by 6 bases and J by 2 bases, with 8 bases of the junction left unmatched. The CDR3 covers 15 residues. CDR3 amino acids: CASGPGGGIQETQYF. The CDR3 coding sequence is TGTGCTAGTGGCCCGGGAGGGGGGATACAAGAGACCCAGTACTTC. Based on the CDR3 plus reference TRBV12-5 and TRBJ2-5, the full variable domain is DARVTQTPRHKVTEMGQEVTMRCQPILGHNTVFWYRQTMMQGLELLAYFRNRAPLDDSGMPKDRFSAEMPDATLATLKIQPSEPRDSAVYFCASGPGGGIQETQYFGPGTRLLVL.

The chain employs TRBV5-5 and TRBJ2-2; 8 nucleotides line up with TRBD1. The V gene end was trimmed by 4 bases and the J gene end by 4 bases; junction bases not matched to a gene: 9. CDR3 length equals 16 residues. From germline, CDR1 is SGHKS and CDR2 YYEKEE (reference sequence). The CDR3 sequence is CASSLPTGVGTGELFF. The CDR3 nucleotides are TGTGCCAGCAGCCTACCGACAGGGGTTGGCACCGGGGAGCTGTTTTTT.

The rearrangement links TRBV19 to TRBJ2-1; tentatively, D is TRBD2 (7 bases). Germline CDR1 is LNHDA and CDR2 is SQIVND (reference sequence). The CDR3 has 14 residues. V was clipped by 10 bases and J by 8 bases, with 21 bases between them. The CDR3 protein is CATRGREARHEQFF. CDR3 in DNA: TGTGCCACGCGGGGGCGGGAAGCTCGACATGAGCAGTTCTTC.

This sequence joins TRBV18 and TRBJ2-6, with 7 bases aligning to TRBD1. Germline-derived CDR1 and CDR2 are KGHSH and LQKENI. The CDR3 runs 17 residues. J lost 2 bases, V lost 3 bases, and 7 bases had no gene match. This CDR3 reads CASSPVLTGTGANVLTF. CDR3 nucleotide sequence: TGTGCCAGCTCACCTGTTTTGACAGGGACTGGGGCCAACGTCCTGACTTTC.

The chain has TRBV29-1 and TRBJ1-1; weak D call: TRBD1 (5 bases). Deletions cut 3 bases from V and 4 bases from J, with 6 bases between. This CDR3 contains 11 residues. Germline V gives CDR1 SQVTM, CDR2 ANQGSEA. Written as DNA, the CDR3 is TGCAGCGTTGAGGGGGGCACTGAAGCTTTCTTT. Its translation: CSVEGGTEAFF.

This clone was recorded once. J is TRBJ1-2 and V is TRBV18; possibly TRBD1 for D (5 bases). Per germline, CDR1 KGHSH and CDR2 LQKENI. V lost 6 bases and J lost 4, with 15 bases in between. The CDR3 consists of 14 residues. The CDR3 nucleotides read TGTGCCAGCTCGCCCGGGGGGAACCGCTATGGCTACACCTTC. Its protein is CASSPGGNRYGYTF.

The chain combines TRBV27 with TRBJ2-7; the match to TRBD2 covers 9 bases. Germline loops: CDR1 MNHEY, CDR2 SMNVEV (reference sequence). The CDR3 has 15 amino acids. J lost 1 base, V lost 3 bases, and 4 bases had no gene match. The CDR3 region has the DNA TGTGCCAGCAGTTTGGGTAGCGGGGGTTCCTACGAGCAGTACTTC. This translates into CASSLGSGGSYEQYF.

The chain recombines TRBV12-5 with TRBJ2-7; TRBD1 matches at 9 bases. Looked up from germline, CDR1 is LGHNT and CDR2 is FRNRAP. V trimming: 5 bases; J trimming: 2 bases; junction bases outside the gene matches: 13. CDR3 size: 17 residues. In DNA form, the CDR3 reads TGTGCTAGTGGTAATCAGCGGGACAGGGTTTTAGCCTACGAGCAGTACTTC. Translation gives CASGNQRDRVLAYEQYF.

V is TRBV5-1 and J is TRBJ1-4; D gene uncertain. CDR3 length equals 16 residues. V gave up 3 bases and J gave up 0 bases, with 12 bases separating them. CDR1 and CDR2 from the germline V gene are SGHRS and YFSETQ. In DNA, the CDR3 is TGCGCCAGCAGCTCCGGCCACGGAGCAACTAATGAAAAACTGTTTTTT. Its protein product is CASSSGHGATNEKLFF.